Listed below are T cell receptor beta chains from one sample, sequenced in a study of shared T cell receptors in the human thymus. Only in-frame clones appear in the TCRdb table, and some are missing; sequencing was by immunoSEQ multiplex PCR. The repertoire holds hundreds of thousands of clones, 88% seen once, with 0.0085% to 0.012% in the top ten. The data also belong to a second study, concerning human thymus T cells.

Material: thymocytes. The receptor set was obtained from a boy in the first two years of life with a congenital heart defect. Both conserved end residues are part of each CDR3. The D gene is left open where the match is weak. Only part of the rows carry a size: once, few, many, or a class if the clone is expanded.

>TRBD1|TRBJ2-5|NA|TRBV25-1|15
TGTGCCAGCAGTGGTCGGGGCAGGGGGAAAGAGACCCAGTACTTC
CASSGRGRGKETQYF
>TRBD2|TRBJ2-7|NA|TRBV7-8|18
TGTGCCAGCAGCCCCCAACTAGCGGGAGCTTACCTAACCTACGAGCAGTACTTC
CASSPQLAGAYLTYEQYF
>TRBD1|TRBJ2-7|NA|TRBV4-2|16
TGTGCCAGCAGCCCTTCCGGACAGGGCTGCACCCACGAGCAGTACTTC
CASSPSGQGCTHEQYF
>NA|TRBJ2-6|NA|TRBV5-4|15
TGTGCCAGCAGCTCAGAAGGAGGTGGGGCCAACGTCCTGACTTTC
CASSSEGGGANVLTF
>TRBD1|TRBJ2-3|NA|TRBV28|17
TGTGCCAGCAGCTCCACACAGGGGCCTCCTAGCACAGATACGCAGTATTTT
CASSSTQGPPSTDTQYF
>NA|TRBJ2-7|NA|TRBV18|16
TGTGCCAGCTCACCAGTGACTAGATCGGCCCCCTACGAGCAGTACTTC
CASSPVTRSAPYEQYF
>TRBD2|TRBJ2-2|once|TRBV7-7|18
TGTGCTAGCAGCTTAGCGCTAGCGGGAGGGCGGATCACCGGGGAGCTGTTTTTT
CASSLALAGGRITGELFF
>TRBD1|TRBJ2-7|NA|TRBV29-1|13
TGCAGCGTTGAAGATGGACAGGGCTACGAGCAGTACTTC
CSVEDGQGYEQYF
>TRBD1|TRBJ2-3|once|TRBV5-1|21
TGCGCCAGCAGCCCGGATAGGGACAGGGGCCCCACGAGAGGCCGGACAGATACGCAGTATTTT
CASSPDRDRGPTRGRTDTQYF
>NA|TRBJ1-1|NA|TRBV11-1|14
TGTGCCAGCAGTCGCGGCAACATGCGTTCTGAAGCTTTCTTT
CASSRGNMRSEAFF
>NA|TRBJ2-1|NA|TRBV4-1|11
TGCGCCAGCAGTTGGGAGGGGGTTACGCTCTTC
CASSWEGVTLF
>NA|TRBJ1-4|few|TRBV28|15
TGTGCCAGCAGTCCTGCCCAGGCAACTAATGAAAAACTGTTTTTT
CASSPAQATNEKLFF
>NA|TRBJ1-1|NA|TRBV5-6|15
TGTGCCAGCAGCCGGTTAGAATACTTGAACACTGAAGCTTTCTTT
CASSRLEYLNTEAFF
>NA|TRBJ2-1|NA|TRBV6-4|11
TGTGCCAGCGCTAGGGGCAATGAGCAGTTCTTC
CASARGNEQFF
>NA|TRBJ1-4|NA|TRBV28|12
TGTGCCAGCAGCCCCCGGGGGGAATCAATGTTTTTT
CASSPRGESMFF
>NA|TRBJ1-5|NA|TRBV7-8|15
TGTGCCAGCAGCCCCCCTAGGCACGCTTTGCGGCCCCAGCATTTT
CASSPPRHALRPQHF
>TRBD1|TRBJ1-1|once|TRBV30|13
TGTGCCTGGAGTGTGAGCCAGGGGGCTGAAGCTTTCTTT
CAWSVSQGAEAFF
>TRBD2|TRBJ2-7|NA|TRBV19|14
TGTGCCAGTAGTCGGGGGGTCCCATCGGGCGAGCAGTACTTC
CASSRGVPSGEQYF
>TRBD2|TRBJ2-1|NA|TRBV29-1|17
TGCAGCGTTGAAGATACCCGATCTGCGGGAGGGGTCAATGAGCAGTTCTTC
CSVEDTRSAGGVNEQFF
>TRBD1|TRBJ1-1|NA|TRBV5-4|13
TGTGCCAGCAGCGTACGGACAGGGGGAGAAGCTTTCTTT
CASSVRTGGEAFF
>NA|TRBJ2-7|NA|TRBV5-1|13
TGCGCCAGCAGCTTCGGGGGGCCCTACGAGCAGTACTTC
CASSFGGPYEQYF
>TRBD2|TRBJ2-7|NA|TRBV29-1|18
TGCAGCGTTGAGTTCCCGGGACTAGCGGGAGGATTTCGGTACGAGCAGTACTTC
CSVEFPGLAGGFRYEQYF
>TRBD1|TRBJ2-3|NA|TRBV27|16
TGTGCCAGCAGTTTATCGGCGACAGGGTTCACAGATACGCAGTATTTT
CASSLSATGFTDTQYF
>NA|TRBJ1-1|NA|TRBV20-1|10
TGCAGTGCCGCTCGGACTGAAGCTTTCTTT
CSAARTEAFF
>NA|TRBJ2-1|few|TRBV14|11
TGTGCCAGCAGCCAAGTTATTGAGCAGTTCTTC
CASSQVIEQFF
>TRBD1|TRBJ2-7|NA|TRBV4-1|13
TGCGCCAGCAGCCGTGGACAGGGTGGCGAGCAGTACTTC
CASSRGQGGEQYF
>NA|TRBJ2-6|few|TRBV10-3|17
TGTGCCATCAGTGCCAGGGGAGATCCCTCTGGGGCCAACGTCCTGACTTTC
CAISARGDPSGANVLTF
>TRBD1|TRBJ2-7|once|TRBV19|13
TGTGCCACTCACAGACAGGGAACCTACGAGCAGTACTTC
CATHRQGTYEQYF
>TRBD1|TRBJ2-6|NA|TRBV27|18
TGTGCCAGCAGTCCGATGACAGGGGTAGTATTCGGGGCCAACGTCCTGACTTTC
CASSPMTGVVFGANVLTF
>NA|TRBJ1-2|NA|TRBV14|14
NA
CASSRIGGVGLGTF
>NA|TRBJ2-6|NA|TRBV7-3|18
TGTGCCAGCAGCCCGCAGGGGCTAGCCGGGCCTGGGGCCAACGTCCTGACTTTC
CASSPQGLAGPGANVLTF
>NA|TRBJ1-4|NA|TRBV13|15
TGTGCCAGCAGCTTATTTGGGGCCCTTAATGAAAAACTGTTTTTT
CASSLFGALNEKLFF
>TRBD1|TRBJ1-5|NA|TRBV28|18
TGTGCCAGCAGTGAACCGGGACAGGGGCTAACCCACAATCAGCCCCAGCATTTT
CASSEPGQGLTHNQPQHF
>NA|TRBJ1-1|NA|TRBV29-1|16
TGCAGCGTTGAATGGTGGGGCAGGGGAGGGGACACTGAAGCTTTCTTT
CSVEWWGRGGDTEAFF
>TRBD2|TRBJ2-3|NA|TRBV4-1|17
TGCGCCAGCAGCCAAAGGGTCCAGCGGGAGACCACAGATACGCAGTATTTT
CASSQRVQRETTDTQYF
>NA|TRBJ2-7|NA|TRBV2|13
TGTGCCAGCGGTGCTGGTAGATCCTACGAGCAGTACTTC
CASGAGRSYEQYF
>NA|TRBJ2-3|few|TRBV7-6|13
TGTGCCAGCAGCCTAATCCTCACAGATACGCAGTATTTT
CASSLILTDTQYF
>TRBD2|TRBJ2-2|NA|TRBV28|14
TGTGCCACCAAGGGAGCGGGAGGGGCCGGGGAGCTGTTTTTT
CATKGAGGAGELFF
>NA|TRBJ2-2|NA|TRBV9|24
TGTGCCAGCAGCGGGACTTTACCAATGGACAGTTTATTTACCGACGTATCGAACACCGGGGAGCTGTTTTTT
CASSGTLPMDSLFTDVSNTGELFF
>NA|TRBJ2-7|NA|TRBV7-3|15
TGTGCCAGCAGGTCTACCAGACGCGGCTACTACGAGCAGTACTTC
CASRSTRRGYYEQYF
>TRBD1|TRBJ1-2|NA|TRBV6-1|14
TGTGCCAGCAGGAAAGGGACAGCAAACTATGGCTACACCTTC
CASRKGTANYGYTF
>NA|TRBJ2-3|few|TRBV29-1|14
TGCAGCGTTGCTAAGGAGGGAGCGGGAGATACGCAGTATTTT
CSVAKEGAGDTQYF
>NA|TRBJ2-3|once|TRBV5-1|16
TGCGCCAGCAGTCCCCGAGCTAGCGCTAGCACAGATACGCAGTATTTT
CASSPRASASTDTQYF
>TRBD1|TRBJ1-1|NA|TRBV19|16
TGTGCCAGTAGTATTCGATCAGGGGGGCCATTTACTGAAGCTTTCTTT
CASSIRSGGPFTEAFF
>NA|TRBJ1-5|NA|TRBV28|13
TGTGCCAGCACCCCGACCGGGGATCAGCCCCAGCATTTT
CASTPTGDQPQHF
>NA|TRBJ2-2|NA|TRBV5-1|13
TGCGCCAGCAGCTTCAGTTCCACCGGGGAGCTGTTTTTT
CASSFSSTGELFF
>TRBD2|TRBJ2-7|NA|TRBV12-5|15
TGTGCTAGTGGTTCAGGTACGCGGGAGGGCCACGAGCAGTACTTC
CASGSGTREGHEQYF
>NA|TRBJ1-1|NA|TRBV19|13
TGTGCCAGTAAGTACAGCTCAAACACTGAAGCTTTCTTT
CASKYSSNTEAFF
>NA|TRBJ2-4|once|TRBV4-2|14
TGTGCCAGCAGCGGTCGGGGGGCCAAAAACATTCAGTACTTC
CASSGRGAKNIQYF
>TRBD1|TRBJ1-1|once|TRBV6-1|13
TGTGCCAGCAATGGACAGGGGGCGATTGAAGCTTTCTTT
CASNGQGAIEAFF
>NA|TRBJ2-7|NA|TRBV2|14
TGTGCCAGCAGGCCCGGCACAGGTTCCTACGAGCAGTACTTC
CASRPGTGSYEQYF
>TRBD2|TRBJ2-7|NA|TRBV27|14
TGTGCCAGCAGGCCAGCGGGGGGGGCCTACGAGCAGTACTTC
CASRPAGGAYEQYF
>NA|TRBJ1-4|NA|TRBV27|13
TGTGCCAGCAAACCTCCGGGGAATGAAAAACTGTTTTTT
CASKPPGNEKLFF
>NA|TRBJ2-2|NA|TRBV5-5|17
TGTGCCAGCAGCCTGGGGGCCCTAGCGAGCCACACCGGGGAGCTGTTTTTT
CASSLGALASHTGELFF